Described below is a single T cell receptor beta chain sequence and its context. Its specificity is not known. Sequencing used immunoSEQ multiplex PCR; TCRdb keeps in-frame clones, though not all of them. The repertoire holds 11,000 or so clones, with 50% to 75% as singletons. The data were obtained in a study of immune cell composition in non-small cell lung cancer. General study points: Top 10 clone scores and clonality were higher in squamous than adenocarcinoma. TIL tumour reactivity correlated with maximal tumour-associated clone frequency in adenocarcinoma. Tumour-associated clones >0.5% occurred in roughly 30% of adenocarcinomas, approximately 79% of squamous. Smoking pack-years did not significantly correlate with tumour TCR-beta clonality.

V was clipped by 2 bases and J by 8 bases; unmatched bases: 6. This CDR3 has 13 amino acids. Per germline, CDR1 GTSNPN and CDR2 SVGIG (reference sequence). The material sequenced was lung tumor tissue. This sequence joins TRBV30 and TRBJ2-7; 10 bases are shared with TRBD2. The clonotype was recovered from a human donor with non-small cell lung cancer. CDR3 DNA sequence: TGTGCCTGGAGTCTTGCTAGCGGGAGCAAGCAGTACTTC. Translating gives CAWSLASGSKQYF.